Each of the 10 T cell receptor beta chains below was sequenced from the same sample in a study of OX40 agonist ivuxolimab in advanced cancers. TCRdb's copy holds only in-frame clones and misses some; the assay was immunoSEQ multiplex PCR. The sample records 77,000 or so clones, 70% to 85% being singletons. Sequencing was performed on CD4+ or CD8+ T cells sorted from blood, taken in a trial of the OX40 agonist ivuxolimab. The receptors come from an adult with an advanced solid tumor such as melanoma, head and neck, liver or kidney cancer.

V gene TRBV28 combines with J gene TRBJ2-1; D perhaps matches TRBD2 (7 bases). The V end was cut by 2 bases, the J end by 6 bases, with 17 bases between. This CDR3 comprises 16 residues. CDR1 is MDHEN and CDR2 is SYDVKM in the germline V gene. The CDR3 loop reads CASSLTGTISGNEQFF. The CDR3 DNA reads TGTGCCAGCAGTTTAACAGGGACTATTTCTGGCAATGAGCAGTTCTTC.

The chain joins TRBV19 to TRBJ2-1, with D possibly called TRBD1 or TRBD2 (5 bases each). CDR1 and CDR2 (germline): LNHDA, SQIVND (reference sequence). V lost 4 bases and J lost 5, with 9 bases in between. The CDR3 is 13 amino acids. The DNA of the CDR3 is TGTGCCAGTAGTACCGGGGACCACAATGAGCAGTTCTTC. It is translated as CASSTGDHNEQFF.

This rearrangement joins TRBV14 to TRBJ2-1, with D possibly TRBD1 on 6 matching bases. The germline V gene encodes CDR1 SGHDN and CDR2 FVKESK. CDR3 length: 17 residues. V was clipped by 3 bases and J by 2 bases, with 17 bases between them. As DNA, the CDR3 is TGTGCCAGCAGCCACTTAAACAGGGCTCCGACCTACAATGAGCAGTTCTTC. Protein sequence: CASSHLNRAPTYNEQFF.

This clone was recorded a few times. The J gene is TRBJ2-1, the V gene TRBV9; either TRBD1 or TRBD2 may supply D (5 bases each). The germline V gene encodes CDR1 SGDLS and CDR2 YYNGEE. With 2 bases removed from V and 6 bases from J, the gap between germline ends came to 21 bases. This CDR3 contains 17 residues. In DNA, the CDR3 is TGTGCCAGCAGCGTCACTCCTGGGGGATACAGGCCCAATGAGCAGTTCTTC. Its translation: CASSVTPGGYRPNEQFF.

The CDR3, as DNA: TGTGCCAGCAGCCCGGGACTAGCGGGAGCCGGGGAGCTGTTTTTT. Translating it yields CASSPGLAGAGELFF. The V gene is TRBV7-2, the J gene TRBJ2-2; TRBD2 matches at 14 bases. Looked up from germline, CDR1 is SGHTA and CDR2 is FQGNSA. The J segment lost 6 bases and the V segment lost 5 bases, leaving 2 bases of the junction unmatched. This CDR3 contains 15 residues. Filled out from reference TRBV7-2 and TRBJ2-2, the complete variable domain reads GAGVSQSPSNKVTEKGKDVELRCDPISGHTALYWYRQSLGQGLEFLIYFQGNSAPDKSGLPSDRFSAERTGGSVSTLTIQRTQQEDSAVYLCASSPGLAGAGELFFGEGSRLTVL.

The V call is TRBV4-3, the J call TRBJ2-4, with a tentative D call TRBD2 (5 bases). The V and J ends lost 5 bases and 8 bases respectively, with 19 bases between them. This CDR3 has 15 residues. The germline CDR1 and CDR2 sequences are LGHNA and YSLEER. CDR3 sequence reads: CASSSSPNREDIQYF. CDR3 DNA: TGCGCCAGCAGCTCATCACCCAACCGGGAAGACATTCAGTACTTC.

V is TRBV6-5 and J is TRBJ1-1, with a possible D match to TRBD1 (5 bases). The CDR3 spans 13 residues. Trimming took off 3 bases at V and 1 base at J, with 6 bases between the two ends. Germline CDR1 and CDR2: MNHEY and SVGAGI. CDR3 coding DNA: TGTGCCAGCAGTTATGGACAGAACACTGAAGCTTTCTTT. Amino acid sequence: CASSYGQNTEAFF.

In its sample, this clone was seen a few times. This rearrangement joins TRBV7-3 to TRBJ1-1, with D unclear. V was clipped by 5 bases and J by 3 bases, with 10 bases between them. The V gene's germline CDR1 is SGHTA and CDR2 FQGTGA. This CDR3 is 13 amino acids long. For the CDR3, the DNA is TGTGCCAGCAGCGCCCGGAGAGACACTGAAGCTTTCTTT. It translates to CASSARRDTEAFF.

This rearrangement joins TRBV10-2 to TRBJ1-1; D not resolved. V shed 0 bases and J shed 4 bases, with 6 bases lying between them. CDR3 length: 13 residues. Germline V gives CDR1 WSHSY, CDR2 SAAADI. The CDR3, as DNA: TGCGCCAGCAGTGAGTCGACCGGCACTGAAGCTTTCTTT. Translating gives CASSESTGTEAFF.

V usage is TRBV7-9 and J usage is TRBJ1-6, with 9 bases matching TRBD1. V lost 1 base to trimming and J lost 7 bases; unmatched junction nucleotides: 2. CDR3 length equals 15 residues. Germline V gene sequence: CDR1 SEHNR, CDR2 FQNEAQ (reference sequence). CDR3 region: CASSLGDRDNSPLHF. In nucleotides, the CDR3 is TGTGCCAGCAGCTTAGGGGACAGGGACAATTCACCCCTCCACTTT.